This T cell receptor (beta chain) was captured in a study of T cell repertoires in cytomegalovirus infection. Study in general: As its CMV epitopes, the study selected recently identified HLA-C-restricted and well-studied HLA-B-restricted targets. In public TCR beta signatures, there were indications of both CMV infection and matching HLA type. General study findings and limits: Across the ex vivo response, the dominant clonotypes were HLA-C-restricted CMV-specific TCR beta clonotypes.

This clonotype was detected only a few times. Its antigen is undetermined. J gave up 8 bases and V 4 bases, and 10 bases lay outside the gene matches. The CDR3 has 15 amino acids. CDR1 MGHRA and CDR2 YSYEKL come from the germline V gene. TCRdb called the reads again in MiXCR, with one record for every CDR3 protein. The sample records about 920,000 distinct CDR3 sequences, roughly 30% being singletons. This TCR was sampled from a human donor in good health (CMV status not recorded). Some clones in this sample may be carry-over from other donors' samples. The rearrangement uses TRBV4-1 and TRBJ2-1, with 8 bases identical to TRBD2. This material consisted of cultured CD8+ T cells from PBMCs, taken from culture after CMV antigen stimulation. The CDR3 loop reads CASSLSGAPVYEQFF. CDR3 DNA sequence: TGCGCCAGCAGCCTTAGCGGGGCCCCTGTCTATGAGCAGTTCTTC.